This T cell receptor (beta chain) was recovered during a study of blood T cell repertoires in COVID-19. Study-wide context: PBMCs, B-cell-depleted T cells, or T cells provided the cDNA or gDNA that made up the material.

Source study methods: By means of reference gene primer amplification, nucleated cell counts were estimated. Repertoires were generated with immunoSEQ multiplex PCR, while TCRdb's copy carries only in-frame clones and drops some. D and trimming come from the DNA, and the V and J calls and clone size come from that table. Of about 110,000 clones in the sample, around 89% were seen once. Germline CDR1 reads GTSNPN; CDR2 reads SVGIG (reference sequence). This CDR3 spans 14 amino acids. V was shortened by 0 bases and J by 6 bases, with 12 bases between the two germline ends. Material: peripheral blood. J is TRBJ1-5 and V is TRBV30, with D uncertain. The receptor's source is a woman between 50 and 59 years old with acute or convalescent COVID-19. The CDR3 loop is CAWSVGGSGQPQHF. The CDR3 DNA sequence: TGTGCCTGGAGTGTTGGAGGGTCCGGTCAGCCCCAGCATTTT. The variable domain in full, completed from reference TRBV30 and TRBJ1-5, reads SQTIHQWPATLVQPVGSPLSLECTVEGTSNPNLYWYRQAAGRGLQLLFYSVGIGQISSEVPQNLSASRPQDRQFILSSKKLLLSDSGFYLCAWSVGGSGQPQHFGDGTRLSIL.